A single sample gave rise to the 18 T cell receptor beta chains below, sequenced in a study of cytomegalovirus exposure and HLA in healthy donors. Primers: 60 Vbeta forward and 13 Jbeta reverse. Profiling relied on immunoSEQ multiplex PCR, and the TCRdb table lists in-frame clones only, not all of them. Of fewer than 200,000 clones in the sample, approximately 80% are singletons; the top ten hold about 3.8%. Material for sequencing was PBMCs. Receptors originate from a man aged 25-45 years in good health and CMV-seropositive.

This rearrangement joins TRBV6-1 to TRBJ2-7, with TRBD1 as a possible D gene (5 bases). This CDR3 has 13 residues. The ends were cut back, 7 bases at V and 3 bases at J, with 13 bases in the middle. Germline V gene data show CDR1 as MNHNS and CDR2 as SASEGT. Here the CDR3 DNA reads TGTGCCAGCACTTCCTGGCAGGGCTACGAGCAGTACTTC. It translates to CASTSWQGYEQYF.

The V and J genes are TRBV7-9 and TRBJ2-2; 13 bases are shared with TRBD2. In germline, CDR1 is SEHNR, CDR2 FQNEAQ (reference sequence). The junction had 4 bases not matched to a gene; V was cut back by 5 bases and J by 7 bases. The length of the CDR3 is 15 residues. This CDR3 reads CASSRTSGGHGELFF. In DNA, the CDR3 is TGTGCCAGCAGCCGGACTAGCGGGGGACACGGGGAGCTGTTTTTT.

This chain connects TRBV25-1 to TRBJ2-3; 11 positions agree with TRBD1. V lost 5 bases to trimming and J lost 4 bases; unmatched junction nucleotides: 2. This CDR3 comprises 14 residues. CDR1 MGHDK and CDR2 SYGVNS come from the germline V gene. The CDR3 reads CASSPGQGADTQYF. The CDR3 DNA reads as TGTGCCAGCAGTCCGGGACAGGGGGCAGATACGCAGTATTTT.

The V call is TRBV7-3, the J call TRBJ1-2; D is undetermined. The V and J ends lost 2 bases and 6 bases respectively, with 13 bases between them. This CDR3 region has 14 residues. The germline gives CDR1 SGHTA, CDR2 FQGTGA. CDR3 loop: CASSLLHNNHGYTF. In nucleotides, the CDR3 is TGTGCCAGCAGCTTATTGCACAACAACCATGGCTACACCTTC.

The chain recombines TRBV11-2 with TRBJ2-7; TRBD2 agrees at 10 bases. The CDR3 loop spans 19 amino acids. Trimming at V came to 4 bases and at J to 3 bases, leaving 18 bases not matched to a gene. Per germline, CDR1 SGHAT and CDR2 FQNNGV. The CDR3 DNA is TGTGCCAGCAGCTCTCGCTTTGACAGCGGGGGGGCCCACTACTACGAGCAGTACTTC. Translated: CASSSRFDSGGAHYYEQYF.

In DNA form, the CDR3 reads TGTGCCAGCAGCTCGGACAGCTTCGAGCAGTACTTC. Protein: CASSSDSFEQYF. V usage is TRBV5-4 and J usage is TRBJ2-7, with a weak D call TRBD1 (6 bases). V dropped 3 bases and J dropped 6 bases, with 10 bases sitting between them. The CDR3 length is 12 residues. Per germline, CDR1 SGHNT and CDR2 YYREEE (reference sequence).

The chain joins TRBV2 to TRBJ1-4; D ambiguous. Per the germline V gene, CDR1 is SNHLY and CDR2 is FYNNEI. This CDR3 contains 13 residues. V was cut by 11 bases and J by 0 bases, with 10 bases left in between. The CDR3 DNA is TGTGCCGGCACGGACTCAACTAATGAAAAACTGTTTTTT. Protein: CAGTDSTNEKLFF.

The rearrangement uses TRBV6-5 and TRBJ1-1; possibly TRBD1 for D (6 bases). V lost 4 bases to trimming and J lost 4 bases, with 10 bases between them. The germline V gene encodes CDR1 MNHEY and CDR2 SVGAGI. This CDR3 is built from 13 residues. The CDR3 protein is CASSLQGFTEAFF. In DNA form, the CDR3 reads TGTGCCAGCAGTTTACAGGGTTTCACTGAAGCTTTCTTT.

The chain combines TRBV27 with TRBJ2-7; D gene ambiguous. The CDR3 is 15 amino acids. Trimming stripped 2 bases from V and 4 bases from J, with 15 bases between. Germline CDR1 MNHEY, CDR2 SMNVEV (reference sequence). CDR3 residues: CASSLRGNGGYEQYF. CDR3 nucleotide sequence: TGTGCCAGCAGTTTAAGAGGCAATGGTGGGTACGAGCAGTACTTC.

This clone occurred a few times. This chain connects TRBV25-1 to TRBJ2-3; 7 bases agree with TRBD2. The V gene's germline CDR1 is MGHDK and CDR2 SYGVNS. The V gene end was trimmed by 5 bases and the J gene end by 8 bases; junction bases not matched to a gene: 4. This CDR3 region has 12 residues. This CDR3 is CASSSSGGTQYF. CDR3 in DNA: TGTGCCAGCAGTTCTAGCGGAGGTACGCAGTATTTT.

The chain carries TRBV2 and TRBJ1-5; no reliable D call. Germline V CDR1 and CDR2: SNHLY, FYNNEI. CDR3 length: 13 residues. The V and J ends lost 7 bases and 0 bases respectively, with 7 bases between them. CDR3 sequence (DNA): TGTGCCAGCATGGGAGATAGCAATCAGCCCCAGCATTTT. Protein product: CASMGDSNQPQHF.

The chain employs TRBV25-1 and TRBJ2-5, with 8 bases fitting TRBD1. The V gene's germline CDR1 is MGHDK and CDR2 SYGVNS. The CDR3 loop spans 15 amino acids. Trimming at V came to 2 bases and at J to 5 bases, leaving 7 bases not matched to a gene. CDR3: CASSELTGELETQYF. In DNA form, the CDR3 reads TGTGCCAGCAGTGAACTGACAGGGGAGTTGGAGACCCAGTACTTC.

The rearrangement joins TRBV30 to TRBJ1-5; unclear D gene. The V gene's germline CDR1 is GTSNPN and CDR2 SVGIG (reference sequence). The V end was cut by 0 bases, the J end by 5 bases, with 8 bases between. The CDR3 covers 13 residues. In DNA form, the CDR3 reads TGTGCCTGGAGTGTACTTGAGGATCAGCCCCAGCATTTT. Encoded protein: CAWSVLEDQPQHF.

The CDR3 DNA reads TGTGCCAGCAGTGAGAGACAGGGGGCGGGCGGGGAGCTGTTTTTT. As protein: CASSERQGAGGELFF. J is TRBJ2-2 and V is TRBV2, with 10 nucleotides matching TRBD1. The CDR3 consists of 15 residues. The J segment lost 7 bases and the V segment lost 3 bases, leaving 5 bases of the junction unmatched. Germline-derived CDR1 and CDR2 are SNHLY and FYNNEI.

The chain is built from TRBV5-6 and TRBJ2-7; D gene ambiguous. V was clipped by 0 bases and J by 4 bases, with 5 bases between them. Germline V gene lookup returns CDR1 SGHDT and CDR2 YYEEEE. This CDR3 is built from 12 residues. The CDR3 here is CASSLGGYEQYF. Here the CDR3 DNA reads TGTGCCAGCAGCTTGGGAGGTTACGAGCAGTACTTC.

This chain uses TRBV27 with TRBJ2-7, with TRBD1 matching 8 bases. The CDR3 spans 13 residues. The V gene's germline CDR1 is MNHEY and CDR2 SMNVEV (reference sequence). The V segment lost 6 bases and the J segment 2 bases; nucleotides outside the gene matches: 3. The CDR3 protein is CASRGQEAYEQYF. Written as DNA, the CDR3 is TGTGCCAGCAGGGGACAGGAGGCCTACGAGCAGTACTTC.

The chain joins TRBV9 to TRBJ1-3; D unresolved. Germline V gene data show CDR1 as SGDLS and CDR2 as YYNGEE. The CDR3 is 14 residues long. V lost 0 bases and J lost 2, with 6 bases in between. CDR3 sequence reads: CASSVGGTGNTIYF. For the CDR3, the DNA is TGTGCCAGCAGCGTAGGTGGCACTGGAAACACCATATATTTT.

This sequence joins TRBV18 and TRBJ1-4; 10 bases line up with TRBD1. Germline V lookup: CDR1 KGHSH, CDR2 LQKENI. This CDR3 spans 15 amino acids. After removal of 5 bases from V and 8 bases from J, the junction contained 8 bases not matched to a gene. DNA for the CDR3: TGTGCCAGCTCATTGTCGACAGGGGGCGAGGAAAAACTGTTTTTT. This codes for CASSLSTGGEEKLFF.